Presented here are 20 T cell receptor beta chains from one specimen sequenced in a study of metastatic and nonmetastatic thyroid tumors. From the PCR reads, TCRdb re-called clones with MiXCR. The data hold roughly 34,000 clones, with 33% observed a single time. Patients had received no treatment of any kind before thyroid surgery. Sequences were obtained from tumor tissue. All receptors come from a female donor with papillary thyroid cancer or a benign thyroid nodule (not recorded which). Some clones in this sample may be carry-over from other donors' samples.

This clone was seen a handful of times. This chain uses TRBV20-1 with TRBJ2-7, with 9 bases identical to TRBD2. Unmatched junction bases numbered 6, after V lost 3 bases and J lost 6 bases. Germline CDR1 DFQATT, CDR2 SNEGSKA (reference sequence). The length of the CDR3 is 13 residues. The chain's CDR3 is CSASSAGGSEQYF. CDR3 sequence (DNA): TGCAGTGCTAGTTCAGCGGGAGGATCCGAGCAGTACTTC.

The chain carries TRBV4-2 and TRBJ1-5; TRBD1 aligns across 8 bases. CDR1 and CDR2 (germline): LGHNA, YNFKEQ. The trim removed 1 base at V and 0 bases at J, leaving 5 bases unmatched. This CDR3 has 17 amino acids. For the CDR3, the DNA is TGTGCCAGCAGCCAAGGGACAGGGTTCGATAGCAATCAGCCCCAGCATTTT. This sequence encodes CASSQGTGFDSNQPQHF.

V and J are TRBV28 and TRBJ2-1; D assignment may be TRBD1 or TRBD2 (5 bases each). The germline V and J ends were trimmed by 8 bases and 6 bases, with 23 bases remaining between them. The length of the CDR3 is 16 residues. Germline-derived CDR1 and CDR2 are MDHEN and SYDVKM. The CDR3 DNA reads TGTGCCAGCTATCCGCGGGCTAGGGGCCTCGGCAATGAGCAGTTCTTC. It codes for CASYPRARGLGNEQFF.

The chain couples TRBV20-1 to TRBJ2-1; D is tentatively TRBD1 or TRBD2 (5 bases each). Trimming removed 7 bases at V and 9 bases at J, with 13 bases between. CDR3 length: 11 residues. CDR1 DFQATT and CDR2 SNEGSKA come from the germline V gene (reference sequence). In nucleotides, the CDR3 is TGCAGTGTGCCGGGACCGGCTGAGCAGTTCTTC. It encodes CSVPGPAEQFF.

There are a few counts of this clone. The junction differs from germline at one of its ends, possibly a read error. The V call is TRBV20-1, the J call TRBJ2-2; TRBD2 matches at 10 bases. The CDR3 has 16 amino acids. The V gene's germline CDR1 is DFQATT and CDR2 SNEGSKA (reference sequence). CDR3 coding DNA: TGCAGTGCTAGAGAGAGTAGCGGGGGGACCACCGCGGAGCTGTTTTTT. The encoded protein is CSARESSGGTTAELFF.

This clone was seen more than once but under ten times. The chain carries TRBV28 and TRBJ2-7, with D hard to call. The CDR3 totals 12 residues. Trimming stripped 5 bases from V and 1 base from J, with 6 bases between. Germline assignment: CDR1 MDHEN and CDR2 SYDVKM. The CDR3 coding sequence is TGTGCCAGCAGTCTAGGGTCCTACGAGCAGTACTTC. It codes for CASSLGSYEQYF.

The genes are TRBV6-2 or TRBV6-3 and TRBJ1-1; the D is unclear. The ends were cut back, 6 bases at V and 1 base at J, with 9 bases in the middle. Germline V gene lookup returns CDR1 MNHEY and CDR2 SVGEGT. This CDR3 has 13 amino acids. The CDR3 is CASRIEGNTEAFF. The CDR3 coding sequence is TGTGCCAGCAGGATAGAGGGGAACACTGAAGCTTTCTTT.

V is TRBV2 and J is TRBJ1-5; D is uncertain. The CDR3 sequence is 15 residues long. The V gene lost 7 bases and the J gene lost 5 bases, with 18 bases spanning the gap. The germline V gene encodes CDR1 SNHLY and CDR2 FYNNEI. As DNA, the CDR3 is TGTGCCAGCACCCAAGATGGGCGGTTGGATCAGCCCCAGCATTTT. Amino acid sequence: CASTQDGRLDQPQHF.

V is TRBV12-3 or TRBV12-4 and J is TRBJ2-6; 7 bases map to TRBD1. The CDR3 extends over 18 amino acids. The junction had 8 bases not matched to a gene; V was cut back by 3 bases and J by 0 bases. The CDR3 protein is CASSFDAGTVSGANVLTF. DNA for the CDR3: TGTGCCAGCAGTTTTGATGCCGGGACAGTCTCTGGGGCCAACGTCCTGACTTTC.

This clone was recorded many times. The V call is TRBV6-2 or TRBV6-3, the J call TRBJ2-5; D is uncertain. CDR1 is MNHEY and CDR2 is SVGEGT in the germline V gene. V gave up 0 bases and J gave up 5 bases, with 10 bases separating them. The CDR3 loop spans 14 amino acids. CDR3 in amino acids: CASSYSANGETQYF. The CDR3 nucleotides read TGTGCCAGCAGTTACTCGGCGAACGGGGAGACCCAGTACTTC.

This chain uses TRBV20-1 with TRBJ2-1, with TRBD2 matching 12 bases. Germline CDR1 is DFQATT and CDR2 is SNEGSKA (reference sequence). The CDR3 has 15 amino acids. V lost 5 bases and J lost 8; bases outside the gene matches: 10. The CDR3 nucleotides read TGCAGTGCTCTCCGACTAGCGGGAGTTTTCTATGAGCAGTTCTTC. Encoded protein: CSALRLAGVFYEQFF.

The chain has TRBV9 and TRBJ2-7; unclear D gene. CDR1 SGDLS and CDR2 YYNGEE come from the germline V gene. The germline V and J ends were trimmed by 0 bases and 6 bases, with 10 bases remaining between them. The CDR3 is 13 residues long. CDR3 protein: CASSVGRFAEQYF. The CDR3 coding sequence is TGTGCCAGCAGCGTAGGACGCTTCGCCGAGCAGTACTTC.

This clone was detected a few times. The V gene is TRBV2, the J gene TRBJ2-3, with D perhaps given as TRBD1 or TRBD2 (5 bases each). The V end was cut by 6 bases, the J end by 8 bases, with 21 bases between. Germline V CDR1 and CDR2: SNHLY, FYNNEI. This CDR3 contains 15 residues. CDR3 sequence reads: CASRSDGAGSATQYF. CDR3 coding DNA: TGTGCCAGCAGGTCCGACGGGGCAGGGTCAGCTACGCAGTATTTT.

The chain links TRBV4-2 to TRBJ2-2; D gene unclear. Trimming stripped 0 bases from V and 6 bases from J, with 8 bases between. CDR3 length: 14 residues. The germline gives CDR1 LGHNA, CDR2 YNFKEQ. CDR3 bases: TGTGCCAGCAGCCAAGACGAGGTGCCCGGGGAGCTGTTTTTT. Translation gives CASSQDEVPGELFF.

This clone has ten or more counts. The chain uses TRBV2 and TRBJ1-5; possible D gene TRBD1, 6 bases. The V and J ends lost 7 bases and 3 bases respectively, with 16 bases between them. The CDR3 sequence is 15 residues long. The germline V gene encodes CDR1 SNHLY and CDR2 FYNNEI. This CDR3 reads CASNRGQGYNQPQHF. The CDR3 nucleotides read TGTGCCAGCAACCGAGGGCAGGGGTACAATCAGCCCCAGCATTTT.

The chain couples TRBV6-2 or TRBV6-3 to TRBJ2-5; D is undetermined. Germline V gene lookup returns CDR1 MNHEY and CDR2 SVGEGT. V gave up 0 bases and J gave up 5 bases, with 10 bases separating them. This CDR3 region has 14 residues. CDR3 bases: TGTGCCAGCAGTTACTCGTACCCGATGGAGACCCAGTACTTC. Protein product: CASSYSYPMETQYF.

As for this clone: Other nucleotide sequences in the sample specify the same CDR3. This rearrangement joins TRBV20-1 to TRBJ1-2, with 8 bases that match TRBD1. Germline trimming cut 5 bases from V and 2 bases from J; bases unmatched to any gene: 4. This CDR3 contains 13 residues. In germline, CDR1 is DFQATT, CDR2 SNEGSKA (reference sequence). The CDR3, as DNA: TGCAGTGCTCGGGACAGGTCCAACTATGGCTACACCTTC. It codes for CSARDRSNYGYTF.

Only a few counts were recorded for this clone. The rearrangement links TRBV7-8 to TRBJ2-7; D could derive from TRBD1 or TRBD2 (5 bases each). CDR3 size: 12 residues. Germline loops: CDR1 SGHVS, CDR2 FQNEAQ. Trimming cost V 8 bases and J 7 bases, with 15 bases left between them. The CDR3 DNA reads as TGTGCCAGCGGGGACGAGTACTATGAGCAGTACTTC. Amino acid sequence: CASGDEYYEQYF.

This clone has more than one count but fewer than ten. The chain combines TRBV19 with TRBJ1-2; the D gene is possibly TRBD1 (5 bases). Per the germline V gene, CDR1 is LNHDA and CDR2 is SQIVND (reference sequence). V lost 7 bases to trimming and J lost 4 bases, with 19 bases between them. The CDR3 is made up of 15 amino acids. The CDR3 region is CASKARGEGRYGYTF. The DNA for the CDR3 is TGTGCCAGTAAGGCAAGGGGCGAAGGTCGCTATGGCTACACCTTC.

This clone appeared a few times. CDR3 sequence reads: CSARDRAGALYEQYF. DNA of the CDR3: TGCAGTGCTAGAGATCGGGCGGGAGCTCTGTACGAGCAGTACTTC. The V gene is TRBV20-1, the J gene TRBJ2-7; 7 nucleotides agree with TRBD2. V gave up 0 bases and J gave up 4 bases; unmatched junction bases: 9. This CDR3 spans 15 amino acids. CDR1 is DFQATT, CDR2 SNEGSKA, per germline (reference sequence).